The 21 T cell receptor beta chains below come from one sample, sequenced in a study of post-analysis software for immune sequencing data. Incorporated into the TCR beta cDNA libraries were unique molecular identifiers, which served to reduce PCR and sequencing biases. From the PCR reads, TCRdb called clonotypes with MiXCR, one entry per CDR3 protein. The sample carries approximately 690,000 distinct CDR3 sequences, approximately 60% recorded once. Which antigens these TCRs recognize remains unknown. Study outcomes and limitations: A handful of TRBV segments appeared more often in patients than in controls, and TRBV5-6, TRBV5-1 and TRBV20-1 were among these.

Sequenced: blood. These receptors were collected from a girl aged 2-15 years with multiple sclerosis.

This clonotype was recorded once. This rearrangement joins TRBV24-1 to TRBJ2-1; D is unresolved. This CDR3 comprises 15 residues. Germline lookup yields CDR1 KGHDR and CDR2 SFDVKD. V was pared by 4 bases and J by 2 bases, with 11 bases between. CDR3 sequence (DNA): TGTGCCACCAGTGACTCCTCGACGACCTACAATGAGCAGTTCTTC. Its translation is CATSDSSTTYNEQFF.

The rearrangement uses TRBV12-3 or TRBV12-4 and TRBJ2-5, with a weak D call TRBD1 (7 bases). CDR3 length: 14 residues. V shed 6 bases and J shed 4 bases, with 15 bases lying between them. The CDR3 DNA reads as TGTGCCAGCAGGCCCAGGGGGGCCGTAGAGACCCAGTACTTC. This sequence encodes CASRPRGAVETQYF.

DNA of the CDR3: TGTGCCAGCAGCTTCGACAGTCTCTATGGCTACACCTTC. Amino acid sequence: CASSFDSLYGYTF. The chain carries TRBV7-2 and TRBJ1-2; D perhaps matches TRBD1 (5 bases). The germline CDR1 and CDR2 sequences are SGHTA and FQGNSA. Trimming cost V 3 bases and J 4 bases, with 9 bases left between them. This CDR3 has 13 residues. The full variable domain, its missing parts supplied by reference TRBV7-2 and TRBJ1-2, is GAGVSQSPSNKVTEKGKDVELRCDPISGHTALYWYRQSLGQGLEFLIYFQGNSAPDKSGLPSDRFSAERTGGSVSTLTIQRTQQEDSAVYLCASSFDSLYGYTFGSGTRLTVV.

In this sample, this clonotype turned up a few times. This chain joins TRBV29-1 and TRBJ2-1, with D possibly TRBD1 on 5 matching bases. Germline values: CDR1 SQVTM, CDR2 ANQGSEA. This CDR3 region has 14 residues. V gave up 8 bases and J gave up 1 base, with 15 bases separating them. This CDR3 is CSFNVAGSYNEQFF. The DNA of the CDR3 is TGCAGCTTTAACGTCGCAGGGTCCTACAATGAGCAGTTCTTC.

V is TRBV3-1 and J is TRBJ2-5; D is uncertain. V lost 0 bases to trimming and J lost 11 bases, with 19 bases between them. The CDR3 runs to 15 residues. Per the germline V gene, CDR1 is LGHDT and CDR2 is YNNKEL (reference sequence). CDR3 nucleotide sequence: TGTGCCAGCAGCCAAGATGAAGGGTCTTTGCATGGGCAGTACTTC. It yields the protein CASSQDEGSLHGQYF.

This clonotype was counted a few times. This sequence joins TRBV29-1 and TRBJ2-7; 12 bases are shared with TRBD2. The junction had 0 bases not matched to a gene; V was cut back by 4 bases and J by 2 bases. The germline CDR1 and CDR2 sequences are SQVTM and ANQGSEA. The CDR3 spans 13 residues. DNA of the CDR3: TGCAGCGTTGGACTAGCGGGAGCCTACGAGCAGTACTTC. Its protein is CSVGLAGAYEQYF.

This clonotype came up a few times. Written as DNA, the CDR3 is TGTGCCAGCAGTGAAGGCGTAGATACGCAGTATTTT. Translation: CASSEGVDTQYF. This chain connects TRBV2 to TRBJ2-3; unclear D gene. The V gene lost 1 base and the J gene lost 5 bases, with 4 bases spanning the gap. The CDR3 loop spans 12 amino acids. Per germline, CDR1 SNHLY and CDR2 FYNNEI.

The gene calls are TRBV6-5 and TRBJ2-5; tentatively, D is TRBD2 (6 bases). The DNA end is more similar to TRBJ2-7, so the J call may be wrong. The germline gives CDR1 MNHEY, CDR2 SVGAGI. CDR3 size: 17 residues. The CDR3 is CASSYSMLARGPYEQYF. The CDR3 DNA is TGTGCCAGCAGTTACTCGATGCTAGCGAGAGGACCCTACGAGCAGTACTTC.

The CDR3 DNA reads as TGCGCCAGCAGCTTAGGGCTAGCGGGAGGCCCTCCGAATGAGCAGTTCTTC. It specifies CASSLGLAGGPPNEQFF. The rearrangement uses TRBV5-1 and TRBJ2-1, with 11 bases fitting TRBD2. The CDR3 runs to 17 residues. J was trimmed by 7 bases and V by 2 bases; bases with no gene match: 11. Germline CDR1 is SGHRS and CDR2 is YFSETQ.

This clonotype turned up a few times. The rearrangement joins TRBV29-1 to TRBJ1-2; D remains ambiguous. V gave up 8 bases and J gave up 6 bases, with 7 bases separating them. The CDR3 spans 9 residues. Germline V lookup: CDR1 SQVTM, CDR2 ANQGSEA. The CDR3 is CSSGDGYTF. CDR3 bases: TGCAGCTCGGGCGATGGCTACACCTTC.

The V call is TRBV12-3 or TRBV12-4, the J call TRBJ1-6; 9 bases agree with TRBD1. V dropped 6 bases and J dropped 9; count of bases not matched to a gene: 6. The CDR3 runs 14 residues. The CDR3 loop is CASSLGTGISPLHF. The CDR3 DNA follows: TGTGCCAGCAGCCTCGGGACAGGGATTTCACCCCTCCACTTT.

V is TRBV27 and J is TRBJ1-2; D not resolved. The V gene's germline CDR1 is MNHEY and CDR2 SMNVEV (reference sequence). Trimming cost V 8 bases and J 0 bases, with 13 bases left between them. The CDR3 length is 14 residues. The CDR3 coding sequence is TGTGCCAGCGCACACTTCGGGACTAACTATGGCTACACCTTC. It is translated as CASAHFGTNYGYTF.

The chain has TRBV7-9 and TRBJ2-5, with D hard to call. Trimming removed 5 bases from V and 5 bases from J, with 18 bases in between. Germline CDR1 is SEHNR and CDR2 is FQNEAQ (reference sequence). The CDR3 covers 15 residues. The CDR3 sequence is CASSPLGAGRETQYF. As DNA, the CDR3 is TGTGCCAGCAGCCCTCTAGGAGCCGGGCGGGAGACCCAGTACTTC.

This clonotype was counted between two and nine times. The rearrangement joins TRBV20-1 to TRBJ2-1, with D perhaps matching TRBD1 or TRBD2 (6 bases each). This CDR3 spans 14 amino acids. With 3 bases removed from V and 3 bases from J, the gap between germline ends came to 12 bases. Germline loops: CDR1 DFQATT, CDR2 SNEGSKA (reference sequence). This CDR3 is CSASEGGFYNEQFF. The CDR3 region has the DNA TGCAGTGCTAGTGAAGGGGGGTTCTACAATGAGCAGTTCTTC.

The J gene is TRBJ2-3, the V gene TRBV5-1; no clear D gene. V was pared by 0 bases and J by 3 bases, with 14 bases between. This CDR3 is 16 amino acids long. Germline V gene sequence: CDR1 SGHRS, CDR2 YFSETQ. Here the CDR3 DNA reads TGCGCCAGCAGCTTGGACCGTACTGCAGGAACAGATACGCAGTATTTT. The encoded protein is CASSLDRTAGTDTQYF.

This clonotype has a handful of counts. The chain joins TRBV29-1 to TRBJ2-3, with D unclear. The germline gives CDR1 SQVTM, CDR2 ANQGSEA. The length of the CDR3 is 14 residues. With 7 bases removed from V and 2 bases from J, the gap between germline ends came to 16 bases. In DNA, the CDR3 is TGCAGCGCTTCTAAAGACTCCGCCACAGATACGCAGTATTTT. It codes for CSASKDSATDTQYF.

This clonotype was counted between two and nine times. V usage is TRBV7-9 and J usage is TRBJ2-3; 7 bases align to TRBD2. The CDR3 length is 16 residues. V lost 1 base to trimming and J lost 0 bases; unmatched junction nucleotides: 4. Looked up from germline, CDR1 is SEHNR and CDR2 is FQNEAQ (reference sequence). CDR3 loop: CASSLGGGYSTDTQYF. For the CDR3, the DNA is TGTGCCAGCAGCTTAGGCGGGGGATATAGCACAGATACGCAGTATTTT.

The chain's CDR3 is CASSWTGGGYTF. CDR3 coding DNA: TGTGCCAGCAGCTGGACAGGTGGCGGCTACACCTTC. The chain employs TRBV7-2 and TRBJ1-2; the match to TRBD1 covers 7 bases. The germline CDR1 and CDR2 sequences are SGHTA and FQGNSA. CDR3 size: 12 residues. After removal of 4 bases from V and 8 bases from J, the junction contained 4 bases not matched to a gene.

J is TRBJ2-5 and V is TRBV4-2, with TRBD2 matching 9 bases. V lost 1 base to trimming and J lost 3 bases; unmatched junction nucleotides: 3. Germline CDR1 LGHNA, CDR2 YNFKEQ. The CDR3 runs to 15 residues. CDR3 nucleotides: TGTGCCAGCAGCCAAGTTCCTAGCGGGGAAGAGACCCAGTACTTC. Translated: CASSQVPSGEETQYF.

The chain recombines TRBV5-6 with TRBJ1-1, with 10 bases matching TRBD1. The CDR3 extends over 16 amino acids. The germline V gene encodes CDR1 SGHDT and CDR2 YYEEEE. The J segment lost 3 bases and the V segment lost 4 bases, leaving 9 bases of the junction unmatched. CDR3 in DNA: TGTGCCAGCAGCCTAGGCTACGGGACAGGGGACACTGAAGCTTTCTTT. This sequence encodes CASSLGYGTGDTEAFF. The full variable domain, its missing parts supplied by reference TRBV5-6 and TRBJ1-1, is DAGVTQSPTHLIKTRGQQVTLRCSPKSGHDTVSWYQQALGQGPQFIFQYYEEEERQRGNFPDRFSGHQFPNYSSELNVNALLLGDSALYLCASSLGYGTGDTEAFFGQGTRLTVV.

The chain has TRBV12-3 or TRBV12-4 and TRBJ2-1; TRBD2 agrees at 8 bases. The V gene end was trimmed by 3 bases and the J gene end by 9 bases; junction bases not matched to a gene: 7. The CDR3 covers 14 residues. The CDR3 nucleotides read TGTGCCAGCAGTTTGACGGGAGGGCCCTCTGAGCAGTTCTTC. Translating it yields CASSLTGGPSEQFF.